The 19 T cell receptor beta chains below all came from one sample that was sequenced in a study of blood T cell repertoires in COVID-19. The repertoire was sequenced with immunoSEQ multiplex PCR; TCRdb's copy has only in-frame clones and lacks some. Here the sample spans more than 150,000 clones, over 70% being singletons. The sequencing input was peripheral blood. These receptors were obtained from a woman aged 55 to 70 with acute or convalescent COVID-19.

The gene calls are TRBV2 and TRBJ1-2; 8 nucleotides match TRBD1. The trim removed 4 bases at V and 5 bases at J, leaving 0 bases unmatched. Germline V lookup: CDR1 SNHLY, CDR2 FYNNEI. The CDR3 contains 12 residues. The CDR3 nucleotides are TGTGCCAGCAGTGGGGACAGGTATGGCTACACCTTC. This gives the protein CASSGDRYGYTF.

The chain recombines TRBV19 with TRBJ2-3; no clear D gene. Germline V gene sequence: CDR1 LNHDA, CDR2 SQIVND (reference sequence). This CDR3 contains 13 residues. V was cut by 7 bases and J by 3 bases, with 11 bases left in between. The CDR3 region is CASKIAVTDTQYF. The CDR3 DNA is TGTGCCAGTAAGATCGCGGTGACAGATACGCAGTATTTT.

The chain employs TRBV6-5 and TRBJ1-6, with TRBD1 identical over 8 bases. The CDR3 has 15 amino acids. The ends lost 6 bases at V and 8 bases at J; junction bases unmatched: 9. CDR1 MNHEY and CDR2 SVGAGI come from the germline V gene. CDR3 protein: CASSTGQVLYSPLHF. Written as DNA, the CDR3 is TGTGCCAGCAGCACGGGACAGGTCCTTTATTCACCCCTCCACTTT.

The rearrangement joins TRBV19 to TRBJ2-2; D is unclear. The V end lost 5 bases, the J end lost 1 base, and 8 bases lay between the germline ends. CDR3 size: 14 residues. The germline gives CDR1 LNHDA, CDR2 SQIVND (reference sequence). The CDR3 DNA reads TGTGCCAGTAGTCTAAACGGGAACACCGGGGAGCTGTTTTTT. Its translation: CASSLNGNTGELFF.

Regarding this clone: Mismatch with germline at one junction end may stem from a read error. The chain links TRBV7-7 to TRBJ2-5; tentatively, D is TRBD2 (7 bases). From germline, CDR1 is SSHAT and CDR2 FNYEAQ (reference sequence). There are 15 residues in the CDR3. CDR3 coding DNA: TGTGCTAGCAGCCCCCTGGGGGGGGCCAAAGAGACCCAGTACTTC. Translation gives CASSPLGGAKETQYF.

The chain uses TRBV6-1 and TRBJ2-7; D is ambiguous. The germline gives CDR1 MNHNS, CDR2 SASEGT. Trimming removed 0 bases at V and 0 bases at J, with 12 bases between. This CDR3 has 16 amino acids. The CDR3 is CASSEAEHILSYEQYF. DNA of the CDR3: TGTGCCAGCAGTGAAGCCGAACATATCCTCTCCTACGAGCAGTACTTC.

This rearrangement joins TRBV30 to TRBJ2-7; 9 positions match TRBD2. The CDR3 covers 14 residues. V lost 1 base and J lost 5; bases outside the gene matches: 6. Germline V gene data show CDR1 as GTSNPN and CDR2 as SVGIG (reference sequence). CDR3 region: CAWSGGLASHEQYF. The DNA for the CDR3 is TGTGCCTGGAGTGGGGGACTAGCTAGCCACGAGCAGTACTTC.

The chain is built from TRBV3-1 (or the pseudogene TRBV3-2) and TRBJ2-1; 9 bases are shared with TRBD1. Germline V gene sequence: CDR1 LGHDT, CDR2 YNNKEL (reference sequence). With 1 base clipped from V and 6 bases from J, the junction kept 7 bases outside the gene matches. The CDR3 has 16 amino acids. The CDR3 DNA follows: TGTGCCAGCAGCCAAGGTCGGACAGGGGTGTCCAATGAGCAGTTCTTC. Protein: CASSQGRTGVSNEQFF.

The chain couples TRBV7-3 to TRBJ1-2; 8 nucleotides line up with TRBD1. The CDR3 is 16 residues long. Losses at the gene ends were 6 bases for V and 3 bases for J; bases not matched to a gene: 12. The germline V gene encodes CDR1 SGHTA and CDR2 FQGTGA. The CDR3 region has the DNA TGTGCCAGCAGGCCTACAGGGGGGGATATAGACTATGGCTACACCTTC. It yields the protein CASRPTGGDIDYGYTF.

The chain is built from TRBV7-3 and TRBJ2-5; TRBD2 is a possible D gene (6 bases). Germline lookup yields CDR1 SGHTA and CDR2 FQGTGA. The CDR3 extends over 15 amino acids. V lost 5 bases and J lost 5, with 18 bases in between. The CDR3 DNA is TGTGCCAGCAGCCAGGACGGATACCGGGAGGAGACCCAGTACTTC. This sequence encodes CASSQDGYREETQYF. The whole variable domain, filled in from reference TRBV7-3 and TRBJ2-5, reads GAGVSQTPSNKVTEKGKYVELRCDPISGHTALYWYRQSLGQGPEFLIYFQGTGAADDSGLPNDRFFAVRPEGSVSTLKIQRTERGDSAVYLCASSQDGYREETQYFGPGTRLLVL.

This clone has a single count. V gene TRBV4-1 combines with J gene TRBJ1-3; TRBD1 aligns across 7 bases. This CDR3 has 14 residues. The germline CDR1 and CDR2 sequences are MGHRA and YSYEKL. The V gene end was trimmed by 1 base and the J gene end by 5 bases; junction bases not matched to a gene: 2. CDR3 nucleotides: TGCGCCAGCAGCCAAGGACAGGGTAGAAACACCATATATTTT. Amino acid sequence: CASSQGQGRNTIYF.

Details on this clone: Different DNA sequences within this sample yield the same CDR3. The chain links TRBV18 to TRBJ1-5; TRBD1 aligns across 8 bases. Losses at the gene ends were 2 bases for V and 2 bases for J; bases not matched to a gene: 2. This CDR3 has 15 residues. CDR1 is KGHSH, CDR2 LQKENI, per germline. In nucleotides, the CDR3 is TGTGCCAGCTCACCAGACAGGGGAGGCAATCAGCCCCAGCATTTT. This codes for CASSPDRGGNQPQHF.

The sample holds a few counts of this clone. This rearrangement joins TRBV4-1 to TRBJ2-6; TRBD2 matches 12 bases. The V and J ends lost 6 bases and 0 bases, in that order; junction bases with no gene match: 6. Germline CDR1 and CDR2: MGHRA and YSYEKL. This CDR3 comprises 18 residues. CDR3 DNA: TGCGCCAGCAGACCGACTAGCGGGGGACTCTCTGGGGCCAACGTCCTGACTTTC. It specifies CASRPTSGGLSGANVLTF.

The CDR3: CASSQGGVGHTEAFF. The CDR3 DNA reads TGTGCCAGCAGCCAAGGGGGGGTCGGGCACACTGAAGCTTTCTTT. The chain recombines TRBV7-9 with TRBJ1-1; D is possibly TRBD1 (6 bases). Germline V gene lookup returns CDR1 SEHNR and CDR2 FQNEAQ (reference sequence). Trimming stripped 5 bases from V and 3 bases from J, with 16 bases between. The CDR3 totals 15 residues.

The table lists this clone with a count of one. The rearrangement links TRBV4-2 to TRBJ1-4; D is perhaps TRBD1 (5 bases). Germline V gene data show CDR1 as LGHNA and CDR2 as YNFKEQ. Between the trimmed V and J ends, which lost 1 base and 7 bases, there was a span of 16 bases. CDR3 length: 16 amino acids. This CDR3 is CASSQVIGGAGEKLFF. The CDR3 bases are TGTGCCAGCAGCCAAGTGATTGGAGGGGCTGGTGAAAAACTGTTTTTT.

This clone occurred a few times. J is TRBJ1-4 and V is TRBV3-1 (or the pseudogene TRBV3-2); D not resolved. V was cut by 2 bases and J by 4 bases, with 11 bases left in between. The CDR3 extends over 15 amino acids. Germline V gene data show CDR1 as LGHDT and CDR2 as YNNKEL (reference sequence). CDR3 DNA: TGTGCCAGCAGCCAAACGGGTACTTTTAATGAAAAACTGTTTTTT. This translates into CASSQTGTFNEKLFF.

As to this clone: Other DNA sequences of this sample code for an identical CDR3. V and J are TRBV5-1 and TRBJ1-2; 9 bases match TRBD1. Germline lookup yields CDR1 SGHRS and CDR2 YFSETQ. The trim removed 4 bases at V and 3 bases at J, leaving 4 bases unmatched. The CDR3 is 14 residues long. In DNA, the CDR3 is TGCGCCAGCAGCCTGGGACAGGGCTACTATGGCTACACCTTC. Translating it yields CASSLGQGYYGYTF.

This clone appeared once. CDR3 sequence: CASSYSLASYNEQFF. CDR3 coding DNA: TGTGCCAGCAGTTACTCACTAGCCTCCTACAATGAGCAGTTCTTC. The chain couples TRBV6-2 or TRBV6-3 to TRBJ2-1; D possibly corresponds to TRBD2 (6 bases). V was trimmed by 0 bases and J by 0 bases, leaving 6 bases between them. The CDR3 consists of 15 residues. Germline V gene sequence: CDR1 MNHEY, CDR2 SVGEGT.

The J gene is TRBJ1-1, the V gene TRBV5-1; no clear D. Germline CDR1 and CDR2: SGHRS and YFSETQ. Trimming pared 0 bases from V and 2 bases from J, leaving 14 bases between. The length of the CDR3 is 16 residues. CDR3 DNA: TGCGCCAGCAGCTTGGCCCAGCGCCCGCTAAACACTGAAGCTTTCTTT. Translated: CASSLAQRPLNTEAFF.